The sequence of this TCR beta chain was determined in a study of CXCR3-negative and CXCR3-positive naive CD8 T cells. Study information: Per library, roughly 1.6 +/- 0.3 million reads; 130 million to 150 million TRB reads overall.

UMI-labeled 5' RACE yielded the TRB cDNA libraries. TCRdb re-called the 5' RACE reads, yielding one record per CDR3 amino acid sequence without DNA. There are about 53,000 distinct CDR3 sequences in the sample, with over 0.45% held by the top ten. In regard to this clonotype: Its target is unknown.

Study-wide results and limits: Comparably high diversity marked both naive subsets, whereas memory CD8+ cells had much lower diversity. Both naive subsets, CXCR3-negative and CXCR3-positive, displayed similar TRBV-TRBJ usage, unlike memory cells. Relative to CXCR3-negative naive cells, CXCR3-positive naive cells had more hydrophobic TRB CDR3s.

Naive CD8+ T cells showed CD45RO-CCR7+CD27+CD95-. This CDR3 has 14 residues. CDR1 is SQVTM, CDR2 ANQGSEA, per germline. This clonotype was sampled from a human donor in good health. Some clones in this sample may be carry-over from other donors' samples. The specimen was naive CXCR3+ CD8+ T cells from blood. Sample subset: CD45RO-CCR7+CD27+CD95- naive CD8+ T cells expressing CXCR3 (TNR3+). The V gene is TRBV29-1, the J gene TRBJ1-2. This CDR3 reads CSVEEAALNYGYTF.